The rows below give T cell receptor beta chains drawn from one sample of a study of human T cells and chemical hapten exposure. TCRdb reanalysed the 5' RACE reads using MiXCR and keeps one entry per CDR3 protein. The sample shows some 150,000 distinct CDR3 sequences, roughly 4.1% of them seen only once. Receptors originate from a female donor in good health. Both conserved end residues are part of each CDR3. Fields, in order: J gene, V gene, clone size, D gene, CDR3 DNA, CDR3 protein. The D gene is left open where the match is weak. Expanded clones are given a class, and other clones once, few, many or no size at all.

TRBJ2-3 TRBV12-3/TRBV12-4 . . TGTGCCAGCAGTTTAGCGGCGGGGGCCTTCTTGCAAGGAGATACGCAGTATTTT CASSLAAGAFLQGDTQYF
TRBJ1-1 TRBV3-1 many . TGTGCCAGCAGCATTTCGCAGGGAGGTGAAGCTTTCTTT CASSISQGGEAFF
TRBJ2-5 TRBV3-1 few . TGTGCCAGCAGCCAAGGGCCCGGACAGACCCAGTACTTC CASSQGPGQTQYF
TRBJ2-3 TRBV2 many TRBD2 TGTGCCAGCAGTGAAGGGGGGGGTTTTACAGATACGCAGTATTTT CASSEGGGFTDTQYF
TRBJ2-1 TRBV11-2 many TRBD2 TGTGCCAGCACCGAGCGGCGGGGGGACTACAATGAGCAGTTCTTC CASTERRGDYNEQFF
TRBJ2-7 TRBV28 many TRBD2 TGTGCCAGCAGTCCCGCGGGGGGGGGGATGTACGAGCAGTACTTC CASSPAGGGMYEQYF
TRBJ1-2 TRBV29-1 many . TGCAGCGTTGAATGGCGGAGAGGCTACACCTTC CSVEWRRGYTF
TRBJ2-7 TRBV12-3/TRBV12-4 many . TGTGCCAGCAGCCCAACAGGAGTCGAGCAGTACTTC CASSPTGVEQYF
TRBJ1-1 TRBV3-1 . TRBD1 TGTGCCAGCAGCCAAGATTTGGTCTTCTTGGGGGACAGGAACACTGAAGCTTTCTTT CASSQDLVFLGDRNTEAFF
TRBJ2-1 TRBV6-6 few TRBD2 TGTGCCAGCAGTTACTCGAGAGGGCGGGGGGATCGTGCGGGTGAGCAGTTCTTC CASSYSRGRGDRAGEQFF
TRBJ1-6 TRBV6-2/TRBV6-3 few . TGTGCCAGCAGCTCCCAGGGTCTCTCGAGGAATTCACCCCTCCACTTT CASSSQGLSRNSPLHF
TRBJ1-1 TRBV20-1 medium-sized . TGCAGTGCAAGTCCACCTGGCAGCTCCACTGAAGCTTTCTTT CSASPPGSSTEAFF
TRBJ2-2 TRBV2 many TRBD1 TGTGCCAGCAGTGAAGTGACAGGGGGGGCCGGGGAGCTGTTTTTT CASSEVTGGAGELFF
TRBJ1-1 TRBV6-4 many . TGTGCCAGCAGTACTGACAGGTACGCTGAAGCTTTCTTT CASSTDRYAEAFF
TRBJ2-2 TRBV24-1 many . TGTGCCACCAGTGAGGGCCGACAGGCGTCGACCACCGGGGAGCTGTTTTTT CATSEGRQASTTGELFF
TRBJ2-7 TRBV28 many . TGTGCCAGCAGTTTATTGGGGACTCGGGGAACCGAGCAGTACTTC CASSLLGTRGTEQYF
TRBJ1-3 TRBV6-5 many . TGTGCCACCTCGGGGGGAAGCTCTGGAAACACCATATATTTT CATSGGSSGNTIYF
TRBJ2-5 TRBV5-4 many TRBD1 TGTGCCAGCAGCACCAATACAGGGGGTAGAGAGACCCAGTACTTC CASSTNTGGRETQYF
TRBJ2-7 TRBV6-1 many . TGTGCCAGCAGTGAAAGGGGCCAGGGCTACGAGCAGTACTTC CASSERGQGYEQYF
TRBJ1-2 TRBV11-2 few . TGTGCCAGCAGCCGTGGACGGCCGCTGTATGGCTACACCTTC CASSRGRPLYGYTF
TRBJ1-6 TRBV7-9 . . TGTGCCAGCAGCTTAGGCGGCGGCGGGGCCTGGGCCTATAATGCACCCCTCCACTTT CASSLGGGGAWAYNAPLHF
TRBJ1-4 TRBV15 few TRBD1 TGTGCCACCAGCGGGGGACAGGGGAAAGGTAAACTGTTTTTT CATSGGQGKGKLFF